This T cell receptor beta chain emerged from a study of blood T cell repertoires in COVID-19. Looking at the study overall: COVID-19 samples, acute and convalescent, were from the United States, Italy and Spain. Nucleic acid was either cDNA or gDNA, and it came from T cells, B-cell-depleted T cells, or PBMCs.

The CDR3 runs to 16 residues. Germline assignment: CDR1 SGHRS and CDR2 YFSETQ. Trimming removed 6 bases at V and 0 bases at J, with 16 bases between. In the original analysis: Amplifying reference gene primers gave estimates of nucleated cell counts. Sequencing was performed with immunoSEQ multiplex PCR; in TCRdb, only in-frame clones are kept and a portion is missing. The D gene and trimming were derived from the DNA, and the V and J assignments and clone size from that table. The table includes approximately 300,000 clones, roughly 83% detected once. The receptor comes from a woman aged 45-59 years with acute or convalescent COVID-19. Input material: peripheral blood. The chain recombines TRBV5-1 with TRBJ2-1; D is unresolved. The CDR3: CASNPQAASSYNEQFF. CDR3 DNA: TGCGCCAGCAACCCCCAGGCAGCCAGCTCCTACAATGAGCAGTTCTTC. Filled out from reference TRBV5-1 and TRBJ2-1, the complete variable domain reads KAGVTQTPRYLIKTRGQQVTLSCSPISGHRSVSWYQQTPGQGLQFLFEYFSETQRNKGNFPGRFSGRQFSNSRSEMNVSTLELGDSALYLCASNPQAASSYNEQFFGPGTRLTVL.